In its sample, the clone carrying this T cell receptor beta chain was seen a few times. Antigen specificity is unknown. This sample is drawn from a study of identical twins. General study results and limits: Rather than following the same donors, the conclusions depended on cross-sectional statistical analysis. Whereas memory repertoires showed no such difference, abundant cord blood beta clonotypes carried fewer insertions.

The CDR3 spans 13 residues. The V gene lost 8 bases and the J gene lost 0 bases, with 11 bases spanning the gap. Looked up from germline, CDR1 is MNHNS and CDR2 is SASEGT. cDNA carried unique molecular identifiers, and a universal primer site was added by template switching. MiXCR was run by TCRdb on the 5' RACE reads, yielding one entry per CDR3 protein. The sample includes roughly 700,000 distinct CDR3 sequences, 8.5% to 9% of them seen just once. These data were also filed under a second study, of yellow fever vaccine responses in identical twins. That work adds: Twins reportedly showed a vaccine T cell response that seemed partly convergent and partly personalized.

The origin of this receptor is a woman aged 18-30 years in good health. V usage is TRBV6-1 and J usage is TRBJ2-7; D is perhaps TRBD2 (8 bases). Sequencing was performed on PBMCs. CDR3 region: CASREGASYEQYF. The CDR3 nucleotides read TGTGCCAGCCGGGAGGGGGCCTCCTACGAGCAGTACTTC.